One TCR beta chain is described in this entry. Its matching antigen is unknown. From fresh peripheral blood, 8 to 10 ml in volume, the PBMCs were obtained. These data come from a study of Graves' ophthalmopathy and Graves' hyperthyroidism. Study-wide context: The authors collected peripheral blood at initial diagnosis, before any treatment.

TCR beta CDR3 regions were amplified from RNA transcripts. The authors performed first-round RT-PCR with HTBI primers and then a second-round multiplex PCR. TCRdb reanalysed the multiplex PCR reads using MiXCR and keeps one entry per CDR3 protein. Seen here are over 150,000 distinct CDR3 sequences, 30% to 45% observed once, and the top ten hold 5.8%. Germline V gene data show CDR1 as KGHDR and CDR2 as SFDVKD. This CDR3 comprises 15 residues. V was pared by 4 bases and J by 1 base, with 6 bases of the junction left unmatched. Study-wide results and limits: Also, most clonotypes expanded in the thyroid above 0.001 frequency appeared in blood. Discriminating ophthalmopathy from stable hyperthyroidism, a 13-signature model attained a sensitivity of 87.88% and a specificity of approximately 81%.

Sequencing input: peripheral blood. The clonotype originates from a woman between 40 and 50 years old with Graves' ophthalmopathy. The chain is built from TRBV24-1 and TRBJ2-7; TRBD2 aligns across 7 bases. In nucleotides, the CDR3 is TGTGCCACCAGTGAAACCGGACTAGATTCCTACGAGCAGTACTTC. Translating gives CATSETGLDSYEQYF.